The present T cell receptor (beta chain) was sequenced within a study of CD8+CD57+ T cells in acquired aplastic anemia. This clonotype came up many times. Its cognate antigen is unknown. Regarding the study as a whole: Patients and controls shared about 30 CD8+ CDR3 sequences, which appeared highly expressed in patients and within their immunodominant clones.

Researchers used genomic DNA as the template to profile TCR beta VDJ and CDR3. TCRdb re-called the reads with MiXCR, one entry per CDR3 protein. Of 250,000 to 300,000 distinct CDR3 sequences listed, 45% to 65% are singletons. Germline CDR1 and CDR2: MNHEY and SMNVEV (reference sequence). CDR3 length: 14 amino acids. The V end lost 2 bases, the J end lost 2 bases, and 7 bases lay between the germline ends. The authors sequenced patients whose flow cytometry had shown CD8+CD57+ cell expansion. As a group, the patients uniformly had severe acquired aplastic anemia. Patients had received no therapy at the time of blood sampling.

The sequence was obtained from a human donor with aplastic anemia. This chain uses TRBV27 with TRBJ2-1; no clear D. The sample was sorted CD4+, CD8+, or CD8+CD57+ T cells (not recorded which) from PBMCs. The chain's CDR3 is CASSLVATYNEQFF. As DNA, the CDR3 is TGTGCCAGCAGTTTAGTTGCAACCTACAATGAGCAGTTCTTC.